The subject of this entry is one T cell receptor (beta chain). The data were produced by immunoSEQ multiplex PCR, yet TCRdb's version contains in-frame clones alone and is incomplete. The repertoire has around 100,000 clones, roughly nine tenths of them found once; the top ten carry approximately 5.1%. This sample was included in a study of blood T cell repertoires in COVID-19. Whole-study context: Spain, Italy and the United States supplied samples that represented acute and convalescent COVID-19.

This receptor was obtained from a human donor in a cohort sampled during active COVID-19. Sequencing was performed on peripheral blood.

This CDR3 reads CASNSGVLTKNIQYF. For the CDR3, the DNA is TGTGCTAGTAACTCGGGGGTCCTAACCAAAAACATTCAGTACTTC. This chain uses TRBV12-5 with TRBJ2-4; possibly TRBD2 for D (6 bases). CDR1 LGHNT and CDR2 FRNRAP come from the germline V gene. Trimming left V 8 bases short and J 2 bases short, with 16 bases between. The CDR3 is made up of 15 amino acids.